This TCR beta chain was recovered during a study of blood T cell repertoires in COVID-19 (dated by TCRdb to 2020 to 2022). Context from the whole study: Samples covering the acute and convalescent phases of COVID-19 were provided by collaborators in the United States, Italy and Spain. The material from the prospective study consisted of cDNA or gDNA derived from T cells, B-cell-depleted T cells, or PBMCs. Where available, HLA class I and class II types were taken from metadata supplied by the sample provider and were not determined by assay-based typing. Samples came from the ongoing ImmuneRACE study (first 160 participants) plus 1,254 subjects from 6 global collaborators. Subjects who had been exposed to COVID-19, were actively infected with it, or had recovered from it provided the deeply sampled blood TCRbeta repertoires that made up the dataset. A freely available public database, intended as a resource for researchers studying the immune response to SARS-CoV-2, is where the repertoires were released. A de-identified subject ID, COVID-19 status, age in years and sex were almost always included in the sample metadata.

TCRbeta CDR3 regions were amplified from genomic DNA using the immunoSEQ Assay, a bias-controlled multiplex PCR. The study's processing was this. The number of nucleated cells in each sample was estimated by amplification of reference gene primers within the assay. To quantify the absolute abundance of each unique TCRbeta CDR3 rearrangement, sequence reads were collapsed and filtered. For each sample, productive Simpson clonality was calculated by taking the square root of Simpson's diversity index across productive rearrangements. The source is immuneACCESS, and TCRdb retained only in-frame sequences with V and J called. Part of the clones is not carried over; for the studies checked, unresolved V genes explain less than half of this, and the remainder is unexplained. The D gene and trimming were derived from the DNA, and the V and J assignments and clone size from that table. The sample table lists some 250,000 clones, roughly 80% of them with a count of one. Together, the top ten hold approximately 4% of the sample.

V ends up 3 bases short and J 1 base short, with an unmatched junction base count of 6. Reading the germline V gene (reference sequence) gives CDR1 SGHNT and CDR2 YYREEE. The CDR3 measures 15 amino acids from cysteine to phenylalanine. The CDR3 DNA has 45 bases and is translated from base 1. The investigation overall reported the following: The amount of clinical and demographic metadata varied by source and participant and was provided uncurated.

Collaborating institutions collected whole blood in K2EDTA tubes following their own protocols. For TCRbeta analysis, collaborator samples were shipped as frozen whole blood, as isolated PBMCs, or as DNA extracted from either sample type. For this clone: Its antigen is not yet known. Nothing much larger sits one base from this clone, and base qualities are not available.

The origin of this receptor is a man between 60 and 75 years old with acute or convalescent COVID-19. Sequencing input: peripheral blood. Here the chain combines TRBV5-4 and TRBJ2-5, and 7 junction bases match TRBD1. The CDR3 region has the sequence CASSSWTGRQETQYF. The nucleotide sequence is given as TGTGCCAGCAGCTCTTGGACAGGTCGCCAAGAGACCCAGTACTTC. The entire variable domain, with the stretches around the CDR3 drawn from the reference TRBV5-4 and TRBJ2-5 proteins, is ETGVTQSPTHLIKTRGQQVTLRCSSQSGHNTVSWYQQALGQGPQFIFQYYREEENGRGNFPPRFSGLQFPNYSSELNVNALELDDSALYLCASSSWTGRQETQYFGPGTRLLVL.